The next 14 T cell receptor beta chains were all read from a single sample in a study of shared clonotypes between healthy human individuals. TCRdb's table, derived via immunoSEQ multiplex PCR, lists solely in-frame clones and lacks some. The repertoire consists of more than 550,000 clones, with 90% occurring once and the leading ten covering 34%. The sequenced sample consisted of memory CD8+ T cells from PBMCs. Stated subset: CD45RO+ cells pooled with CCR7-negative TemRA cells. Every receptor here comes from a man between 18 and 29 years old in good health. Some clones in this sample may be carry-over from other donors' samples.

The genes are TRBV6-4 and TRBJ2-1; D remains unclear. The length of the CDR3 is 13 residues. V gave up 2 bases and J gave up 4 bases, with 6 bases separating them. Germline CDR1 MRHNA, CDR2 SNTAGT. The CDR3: CASSDDGYNEQFF. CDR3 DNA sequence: TGTGCCAGCAGTGACGATGGTTACAATGAGCAGTTCTTC.

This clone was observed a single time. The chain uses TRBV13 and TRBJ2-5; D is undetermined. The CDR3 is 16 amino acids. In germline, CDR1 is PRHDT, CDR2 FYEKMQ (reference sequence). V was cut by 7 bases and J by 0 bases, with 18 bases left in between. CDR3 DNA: TGTGCCAGCAACCACAGAACAGACCGATACCAAGAGACCCAGTACTTC. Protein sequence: CASNHRTDRYQETQYF.

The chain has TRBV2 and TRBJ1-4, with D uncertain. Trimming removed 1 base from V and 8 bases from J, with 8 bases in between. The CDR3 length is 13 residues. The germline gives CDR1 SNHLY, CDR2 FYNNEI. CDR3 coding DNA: TGTGCCAGCAGTGAAGAGGGTTGGGAAAAACTGTTTTTT. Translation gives CASSEEGWEKLFF. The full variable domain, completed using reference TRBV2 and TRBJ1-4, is EPEVTQTPSHQVTQMGQEVILRCVPISNHLYFYWYRQILGQKVEFLVSFYNNEISEKSEIFDDQFSVERPDGSNFTLKIRSTKLEDSAMYFCASSEEGWEKLFFGSGTQLSVL.

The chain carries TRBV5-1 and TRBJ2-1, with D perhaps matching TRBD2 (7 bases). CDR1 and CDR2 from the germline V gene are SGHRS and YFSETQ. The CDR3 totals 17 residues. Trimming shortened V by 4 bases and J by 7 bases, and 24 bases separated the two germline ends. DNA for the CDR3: TGCGCCAGCAGCCCAGGAACGGGGGGCGGGAGTTTAAATGAGCAGTTCTTC. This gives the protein CASSPGTGGGSLNEQFF.

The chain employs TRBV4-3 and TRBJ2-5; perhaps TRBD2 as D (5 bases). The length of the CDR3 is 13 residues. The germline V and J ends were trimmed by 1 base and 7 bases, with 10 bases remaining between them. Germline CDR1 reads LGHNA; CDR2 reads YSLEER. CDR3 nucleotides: TGCGCCAGCAGCCAAGTCGGGGATGTGACCCAGTACTTC. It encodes CASSQVGDVTQYF.

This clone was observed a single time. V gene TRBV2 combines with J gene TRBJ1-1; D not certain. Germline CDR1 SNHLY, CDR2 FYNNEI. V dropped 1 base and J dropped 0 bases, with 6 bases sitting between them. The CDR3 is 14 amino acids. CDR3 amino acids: CASSEGYMNTEAFF. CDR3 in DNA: TGTGCCAGCAGTGAAGGTTACATGAACACTGAAGCTTTCTTT.

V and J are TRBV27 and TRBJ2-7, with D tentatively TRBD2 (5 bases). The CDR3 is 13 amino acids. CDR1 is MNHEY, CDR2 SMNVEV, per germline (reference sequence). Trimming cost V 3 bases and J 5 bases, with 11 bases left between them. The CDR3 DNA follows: TGTGCCAGCAGTTTCTACGTTAGCGACGAGCAGTACTTC. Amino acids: CASSFYVSDEQYF.

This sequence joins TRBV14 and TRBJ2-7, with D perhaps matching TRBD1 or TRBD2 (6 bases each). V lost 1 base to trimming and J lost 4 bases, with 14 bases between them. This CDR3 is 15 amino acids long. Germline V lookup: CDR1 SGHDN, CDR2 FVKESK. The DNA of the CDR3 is TGTGCCAGCAGCCAAGTATCCGGGGGCTTTTACGAGCAGTACTTC. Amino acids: CASSQVSGGFYEQYF.

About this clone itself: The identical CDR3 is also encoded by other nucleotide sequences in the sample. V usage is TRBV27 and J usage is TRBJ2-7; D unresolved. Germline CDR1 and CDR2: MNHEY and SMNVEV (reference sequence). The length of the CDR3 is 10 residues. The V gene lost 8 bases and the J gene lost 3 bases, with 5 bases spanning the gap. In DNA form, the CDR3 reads TGTGCCAGCGGGCGCTACGAGCAGTACTTC. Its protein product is CASGRYEQYF.

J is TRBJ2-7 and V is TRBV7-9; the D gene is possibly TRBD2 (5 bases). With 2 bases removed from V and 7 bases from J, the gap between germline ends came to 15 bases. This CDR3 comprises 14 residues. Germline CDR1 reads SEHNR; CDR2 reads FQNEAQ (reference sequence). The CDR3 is CASSLRDPPGEQYF. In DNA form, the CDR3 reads TGTGCCAGCAGCTTACGGGATCCCCCGGGTGAGCAGTACTTC.

CDR3 coding DNA: TGTGCCAGCAGCCCTACTAGGGGGAATGAGCAGTTCTTC. Its translation is CASSPTRGNEQFF. The genes are TRBV27 and TRBJ2-1, with D tentatively TRBD1 (6 bases). The ends were cut back, 6 bases at V and 7 bases at J, with 13 bases in the middle. CDR1 is MNHEY and CDR2 is SMNVEV in the germline V gene (reference sequence). The CDR3 covers 13 residues.

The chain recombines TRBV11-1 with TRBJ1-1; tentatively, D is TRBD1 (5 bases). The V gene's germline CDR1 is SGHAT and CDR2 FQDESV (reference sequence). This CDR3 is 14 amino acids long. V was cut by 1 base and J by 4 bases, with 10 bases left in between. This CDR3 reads CASSLGRDVTEAFF. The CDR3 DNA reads TGTGCCAGCAGCTTAGGCAGGGACGTCACTGAAGCTTTCTTT.

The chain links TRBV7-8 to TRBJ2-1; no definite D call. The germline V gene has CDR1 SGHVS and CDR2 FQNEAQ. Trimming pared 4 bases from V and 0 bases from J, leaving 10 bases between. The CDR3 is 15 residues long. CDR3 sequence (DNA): TGTGCCAGCAGCTCATTTGCCTCCTCCTACAATGAGCAGTTCTTC. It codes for CASSSFASSYNEQFF. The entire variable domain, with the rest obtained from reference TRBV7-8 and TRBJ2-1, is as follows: GAGVSQSPRYKVAKRGQDVALRCDPISGHVSLFWYQQALGQGPEFLTYFQNEAQLDKSGLPSDRFFAERPEGSVSTLKIQRTQQEDSAVYLCASSSFASSYNEQFFGPGTRLTVL.

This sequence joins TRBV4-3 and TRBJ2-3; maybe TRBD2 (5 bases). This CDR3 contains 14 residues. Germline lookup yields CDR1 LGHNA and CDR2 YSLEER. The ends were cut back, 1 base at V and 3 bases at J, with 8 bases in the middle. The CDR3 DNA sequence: TGCGCCAGCAGCCAAGTTGGGGAGACAGATACGCAGTATTTT. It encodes CASSQVGETDTQYF.